This T cell receptor beta chain stems from a study of cytomegalovirus exposure and HLA in healthy donors (dated by TCRdb to about 2017). About the full investigation: An earlier analysis of roughly 500 of the donors reported roughly 300 Gb of sequence data and some 100 million unique TCR beta sequences from about 179 million T cells. Around 330 gigabases of sequencing data and around 90 million unique TCR sequences made up an early release that covered about 640 HLA-typed donors. Donor age, sex, ethnicity and CMV serostatus were compiled together with the repertoire data. In a later genetic analysis, genome-wide SNP genotypes for about 60% of the 666 donors were used, and that subset was treated as a discovery cohort. About five DR-DQ haplotypes were treated as single units for association and clustering because of strong linkage in the cohort. Rather than drawing on any new phenotypic data, the later analysis identified candidate immune exposures from TCR beta sequences and the way those sequences occurred across donors. The study was designed to test whether signatures of past pathogen exposure could be identified by cataloging public T cell receptors. Along with the roughly 610-subject first cohort, a separate validation cohort of some 130 different subjects was used. High-throughput TCR immunosequencing, statistical association of individual TCRs with disease status, and machine learning were combined to predict cytomegalovirus infection status. A later analysis re-examined previously published TCR beta repertoires from roughly 650 donors and added high-resolution HLA genotyping to investigate patterns of TCR occurrence. The number of donors typed differed by locus, with roughly 629-640 for A, B, C, DRB1 and DQB1, roughly 520 for DQA1, about 610 for DPA1, and some 440 for DPB1. On average, about 240,000 unique TCR beta nucleotide sequences were sequenced per donor among roughly 430 genotyped donors of the cohort, with roughly 18% of those sequences being non-productive. An earlier analysis of fewer than 700 of the donors applied high-throughput TCR beta sequencing to assess whether each TCR beta V gene segment acted as functional or pseudogenic. Both class I and class II loci were covered by HLA typing, at four-digit resolution. The study profiled the T cell repertoires of about 640 subjects by immunosequencing and related them to cytomegalovirus serostatus. All discovery cohort repertoires had been generated on a single sequencing platform. Of the approximately 370 genotyped donors, 81% were placed in the genetic ancestry cluster associated with self-reported Caucasian donors. General findings and caveats noted by the study authors: V-gene and J-gene trimming of TCR beta chains was associated with a missense DCLRE1C variant in a later genetic analysis, and the association was replicated in an independent cohort. For the cohort, immune exposure information was limited to CMV serostatus. A further reported finding was that TCR beta sequences accurately predicted the HLA-A and HLA-B alleles for most subjects in the first cohort. In a later analysis, HLA-associated TCR beta chains were found to be more clonally expanded and to have lower generation probabilities than equally common non-associated chains. Across donors, most TCR sequences were observed very rarely, whereas some public TCRs were present in many individuals. At a false discovery rate of 0.05, a later analysis linked some 18,000 TCR beta sequences to specific HLA alleles. Some IMGT-functional V segments, including TRBV6-2 and TRBV6-3, could not be distinguished by the 87-base-pair reads and were therefore excluded. Broadly in line with IMGT annotations, most TCR beta V segments showed up in productive rearrangements about 90% or about 30% of the time in an earlier analysis of around 600 of the donors. In both the original and validation cohorts, the classifier was reported to diagnose cytomegalovirus status with high specificity and sensitivity. A group of highly shared sequence variants was considered likely to be a technical artifact of the sequencing pipeline. Strong co-occurrence of HLA alleles, especially DR and DQ, made assigning TCR associations to individual alleles difficult. In this cohort, only TCR beta chains were sequenced, and detectable features were limited by the absence of alpha or paired-chain data. In vitro tests confirmed that three of the cytomegalovirus-associated TCR beta chains recognize cytomegalovirus antigens. In a later analysis, TCR association rates were found to vary across HLA loci, with the most associated TCRs seen for DRB1 alleles and the fewest for HLA-C alleles. The authors suggested that the approach could potentially be extended to other disease states and immunological phenotypes. Correlated functional status among segregating V segments might reflect linkage disequilibrium, but an unknown experimental factor could not be ruled out. The earlier analysis of about 600 of the donors excluded roughly 17 rarely observed V segments, including chromosome 9 orphons, because counts were too low. Compared with the approximately 710-donor mean, donors in an Asian-associated ancestry cluster had fewer N-insertions in productive TCRs, according to a later genetic analysis. A total of roughly 160 TCR beta chains were listed by the study as associated with cytomegalovirus. A later analysis found that most CMV-associated TCR beta chains appeared HLA-restricted, with HLA associations seemingly driven largely by CMV exposure. Because some donors lacked HLA typing at each locus, the association tests relied only on the typed subset. According to a later analysis, parvovirus B19, influenza, CMV and Epstein-Barr virus appeared linked to several top co-occurrence clusters. Roughly uniform sequencing depth across donors was assumed in presence/absence analyses, although this assumption may not hold.

Concerning this clone itself: The antigen it recognizes is unknown. Base qualities are missing; no much larger clone stands one base away.

The cohort was made up of approximately 700 healthy bone marrow donors. At the time of sampling, all cohort members were nominally healthy, though unrecorded immune exposures were likely present. The donor was CMV seropositive and was included in the group of 289 seropositive cohort members. Every donor gave a peripheral blood sample, and the peripheral blood mononuclear cells from that sample were used for TCR beta sequencing. The Qiagen DNeasy Blood Extraction Kit was used to extract genomic DNA from the blood cell samples. The germline V gene provides CDR1 MNHEY and CDR2 SVGAGI. The CDR3 measures 14 amino acids from cysteine to phenylalanine. Just CDR3 DNA is preserved here, 42 bases in frame from base 1. Trimming accounts for 6 bases at V and 5 bases at J, while the number of junction bases matched to no gene is 6. Libraries were constructed by the immunoSEQ multiplex PCR assay. The multiplex PCR relied on a mix of 60 forward primers for TCR Vbeta segments and 13 reverse primers for TCR Jbeta segments. The CDR3 region of rearranged TCR beta genes was amplified from genomic DNA with a multiplex PCR assay. On the Illumina HiSeq System, the amplified TCR beta libraries were sequenced as 87-base-pair reads. The study's processing was this. A later analysis tallied about 77 million unique TCR beta chains across the 666 repertoires, and around 9.9 million of those chains were shared by two or more donors. Raw reads were error-corrected and collapsed into unique sequences by a nearest-neighbor algorithm in which closely related sequences were merged to remove PCR and sequencing errors. To assign V, D and J gene segments, CDR3 sequences were aligned to IMGT reference sequences. For a sequence to be retained, at least a six-nucleotide match to both a V gene segment and a J gene segment was required. A rearrangement counted as productive if the CDR3 had no stop codons and remained in frame with V and J, and every other rearrangement counted as non-productive. CDR3 was defined according to IMGT convention as the region running from the second conserved V-encoded cysteine to the conserved J-encoded phenylalanine. Sequences without an unambiguous match to a single V gene segment were excluded from the earlier analysis of approximately 560 of the donors. In an earlier analysis of about 590 of the donors, a V segment was called functional when productive rearrangements were above 56.7%, and segregating when the standard deviation between donors exceeded 5%. A statistical classification framework was built for diagnosing cytomegalovirus status from the catalog of TCR beta chain sequences. A later analysis assigned V and J genes by comparing TCR nucleotide sequences with IMGT/GENE-DB human TR gene sequences. A later analysis assigned CDR3 sequences and most-parsimonious VDJ recombination scenarios with the TCRdist pipeline. A later analysis defined each TCR beta chain by its CDR3 amino acid sequence plus V-gene family, and excluded reads lacking a unique V-gene family. To address suspected cross-contamination and a sequencing artifact, a later analysis removed around 590 highly shared, low-generation-probability nucleotide sequences. For each public chain, a later analysis derived a clonal expansion index from normalized ranks of inferred template counts within each repertoire. A later analysis computed generation probabilities with a VDJ recombination model fitted to out-of-frame rearrangements, and checked the results against IGoR. In a later analysis, TCR-TCR, TCR-HLA and TCR-CMV co-occurrence was scored with hypergeometric tests, and a repertoire-size bias correction was applied to TCR pairs. False discovery rates were estimated in a later analysis by permuting HLA or CMV assignments 20 times. In a later analysis, co-occurring TCRs were grouped with DBSCAN, and TCRdist sequence similarity was added when clustering was performed within HLA-allele-positive subsets. Co-occurrence clustering excluded repertoires with fewer than 30,000 or more than 120,000 public chains, plus five with anomalous nucleotide sharing. TCRdb took over this immuneACCESS table, retaining in-frame rearrangements with V and J assigned. Such tables are incomplete; in checked studies, under half of the missing clones stem from an unresolved V gene, and the remainder is unexplained. Clone size and V and J calls were adopted from that table, with D and trimming inferred from the DNA. For this sample the table gives 130,000 to 150,000 clones, of which 70% to 80% were detected only once. Approximately 8.2% of the sample is in the top ten clones.

Here the chain combines TRBV6-5 and TRBJ2-2; 7 middle bases align to TRBD2. Sample: PBMCs. The origin of this receptor is a woman in her forties or fifties in good health and CMV-seropositive. In nucleotides, the sequence is TGTGCCAGCAGCCCACCGCGGGGGACCGGGGAGCTGTTTTTT. Translated, it reads CASSPPRGTGELFF.